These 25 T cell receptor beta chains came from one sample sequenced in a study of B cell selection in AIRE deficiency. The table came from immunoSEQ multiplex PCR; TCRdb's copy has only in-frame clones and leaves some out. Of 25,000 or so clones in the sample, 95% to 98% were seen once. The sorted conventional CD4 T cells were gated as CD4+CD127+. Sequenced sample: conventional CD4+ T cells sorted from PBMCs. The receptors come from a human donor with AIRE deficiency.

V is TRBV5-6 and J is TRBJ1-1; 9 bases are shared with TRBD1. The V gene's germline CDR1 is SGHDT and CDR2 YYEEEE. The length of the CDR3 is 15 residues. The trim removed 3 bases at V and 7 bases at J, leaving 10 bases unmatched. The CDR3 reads CASSSRDRVIGEAFF. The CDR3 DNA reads TGTGCCAGCAGCTCGCGGGACAGGGTGATCGGTGAAGCTTTCTTT.

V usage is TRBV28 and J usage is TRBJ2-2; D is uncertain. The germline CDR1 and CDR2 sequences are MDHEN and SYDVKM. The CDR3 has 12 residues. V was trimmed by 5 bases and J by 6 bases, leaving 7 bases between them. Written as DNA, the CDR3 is TGTGCCAGCAGTCTATCAGCCGGGGAGCTGTTTTTT. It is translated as CASSLSAGELFF.

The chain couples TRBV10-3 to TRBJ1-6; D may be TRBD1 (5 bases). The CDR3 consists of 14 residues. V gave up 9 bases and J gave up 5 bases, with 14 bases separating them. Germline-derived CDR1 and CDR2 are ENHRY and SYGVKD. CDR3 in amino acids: CAISDAGDNSPLHF. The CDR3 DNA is TGTGCCATTTCGGACGCGGGGGATAATTCACCCCTCCACTTT.

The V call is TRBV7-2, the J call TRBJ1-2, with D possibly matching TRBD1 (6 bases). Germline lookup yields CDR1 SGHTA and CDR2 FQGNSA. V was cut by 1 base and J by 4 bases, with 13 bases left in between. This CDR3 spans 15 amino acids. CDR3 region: CASSLGAGEGYGYTF. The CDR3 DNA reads TGTGCCAGCAGCTTAGGAGCAGGGGAGGGCTATGGCTACACCTTC.

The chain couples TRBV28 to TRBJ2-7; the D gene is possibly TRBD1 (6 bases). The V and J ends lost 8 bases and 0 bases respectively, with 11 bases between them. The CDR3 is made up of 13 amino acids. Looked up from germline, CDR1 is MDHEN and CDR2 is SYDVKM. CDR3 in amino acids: CASRTASSYEQYF. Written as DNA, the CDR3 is TGTGCCAGCCGGACAGCCAGCTCCTACGAGCAGTACTTC.

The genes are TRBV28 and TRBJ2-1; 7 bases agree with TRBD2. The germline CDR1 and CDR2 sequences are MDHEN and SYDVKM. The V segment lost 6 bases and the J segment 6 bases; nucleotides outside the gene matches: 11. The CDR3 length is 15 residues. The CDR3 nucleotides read TGTGCCAGCAGCCCGGGAGGCCGAAATAGCAATGAGCAGTTCTTC. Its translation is CASSPGGRNSNEQFF.

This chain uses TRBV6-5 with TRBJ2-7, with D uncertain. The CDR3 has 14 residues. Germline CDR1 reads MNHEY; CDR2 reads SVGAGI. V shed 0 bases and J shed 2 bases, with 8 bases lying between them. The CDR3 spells CASSYSRQAYEQYF. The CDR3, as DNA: TGTGCCAGCAGTTACTCGAGGCAGGCCTACGAGCAGTACTTC.

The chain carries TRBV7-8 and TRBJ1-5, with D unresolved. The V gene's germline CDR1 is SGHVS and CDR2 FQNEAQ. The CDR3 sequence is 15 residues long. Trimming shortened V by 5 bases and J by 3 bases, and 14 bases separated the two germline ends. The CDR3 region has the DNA TGTGCCAGCAGCCAAGGTACGGGGTTCAATCAGCCCCAGCATTTT. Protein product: CASSQGTGFNQPQHF.

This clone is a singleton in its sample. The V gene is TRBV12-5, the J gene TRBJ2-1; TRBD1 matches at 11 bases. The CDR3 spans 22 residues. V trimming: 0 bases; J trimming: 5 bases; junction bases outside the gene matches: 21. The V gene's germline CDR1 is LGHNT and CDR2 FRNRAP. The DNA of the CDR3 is TGTGCTAGTGGTTTGGTCGGCAAGGACAGGGGGCGTAACGGGATAGCAAACAATGAGCAGTTCTTC. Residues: CASGLVGKDRGRNGIANNEQFF. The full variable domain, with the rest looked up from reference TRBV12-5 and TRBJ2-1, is DARVTQTPRHKVTEMGQEVTMRCQPILGHNTVFWYRQTMMQGLELLAYFRNRAPLDDSGMPKDRFSAEMPDATLATLKIQPSEPRDSAVYFCASGLVGKDRGRNGIANNEQFFGPGTRLTVL.

In nucleotides, the CDR3 is TGTGCCAGCAGCGGCCTCGGTCGGGGGCTGGCTGAAGCTTTCTTT. It yields the protein CASSGLGRGLAEAFF. The rearrangement links TRBV6-6 to TRBJ1-1; tentatively, D is TRBD1 (6 bases). CDR1 MNHNY and CDR2 SVGAGI come from the germline V gene (reference sequence). The V and J ends lost 6 bases and 6 bases respectively, with 20 bases between them. The CDR3 length is 15 residues.

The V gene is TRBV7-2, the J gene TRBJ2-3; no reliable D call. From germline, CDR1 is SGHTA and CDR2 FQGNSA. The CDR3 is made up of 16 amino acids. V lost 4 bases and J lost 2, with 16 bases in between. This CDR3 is CASSSPMEPSTDTQYF. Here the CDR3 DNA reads TGTGCCAGCAGCTCTCCGATGGAGCCGTCCACAGATACGCAGTATTTT.

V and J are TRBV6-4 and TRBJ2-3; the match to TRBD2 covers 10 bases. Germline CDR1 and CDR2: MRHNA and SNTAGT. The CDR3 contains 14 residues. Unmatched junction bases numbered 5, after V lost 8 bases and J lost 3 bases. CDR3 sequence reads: CASSSTSGTDTQYF. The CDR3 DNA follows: TGTGCCAGCTCCTCGACTAGCGGGACAGATACGCAGTATTTT.

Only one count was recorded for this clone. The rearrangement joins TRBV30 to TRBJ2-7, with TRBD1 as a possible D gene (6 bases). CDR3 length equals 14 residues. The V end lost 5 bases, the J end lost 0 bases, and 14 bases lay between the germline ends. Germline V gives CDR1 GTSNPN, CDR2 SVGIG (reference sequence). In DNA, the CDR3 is TGTGCCTGGGGGGGACACTTGAGCTCCTACGAGCAGTACTTC. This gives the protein CAWGGHLSSYEQYF.

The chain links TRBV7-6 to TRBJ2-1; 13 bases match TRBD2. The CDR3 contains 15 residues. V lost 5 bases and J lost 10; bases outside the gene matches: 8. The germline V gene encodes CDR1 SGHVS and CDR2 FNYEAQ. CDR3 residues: CASSVTSGRAIEQFF. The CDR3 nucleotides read TGTGCCAGCAGCGTTACTAGCGGGAGGGCCATCGAGCAGTTCTTC.

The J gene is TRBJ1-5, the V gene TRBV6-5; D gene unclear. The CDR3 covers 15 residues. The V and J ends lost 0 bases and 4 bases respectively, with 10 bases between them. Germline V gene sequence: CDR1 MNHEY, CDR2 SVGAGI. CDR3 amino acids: CASSYSYKGNQPQHF. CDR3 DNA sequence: TGTGCCAGCAGTTACTCGTACAAGGGAAATCAGCCCCAGCATTTT.

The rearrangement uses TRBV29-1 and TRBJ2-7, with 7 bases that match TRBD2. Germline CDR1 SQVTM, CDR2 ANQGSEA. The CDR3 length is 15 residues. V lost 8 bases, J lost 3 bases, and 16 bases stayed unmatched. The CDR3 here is CSPSQRDVSFYEQYF. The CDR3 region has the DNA TGCAGCCCAAGCCAGCGGGATGTCTCCTTCTACGAGCAGTACTTC.

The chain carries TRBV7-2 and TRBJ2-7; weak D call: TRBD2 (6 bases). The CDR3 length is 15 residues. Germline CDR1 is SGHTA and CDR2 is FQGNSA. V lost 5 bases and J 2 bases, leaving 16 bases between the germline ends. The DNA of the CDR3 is TGTGCCAGCAGCCCCTTAGGGGCGGGGCCCTACGAGCAGTACTTC. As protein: CASSPLGAGPYEQYF.

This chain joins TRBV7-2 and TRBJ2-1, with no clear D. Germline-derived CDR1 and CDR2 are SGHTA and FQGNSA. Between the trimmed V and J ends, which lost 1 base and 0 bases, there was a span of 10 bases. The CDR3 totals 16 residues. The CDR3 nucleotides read TGTGCCAGCAGCTTAGTGGCCCGTAGCTCCTACAATGAGCAGTTCTTC. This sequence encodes CASSLVARSSYNEQFF.

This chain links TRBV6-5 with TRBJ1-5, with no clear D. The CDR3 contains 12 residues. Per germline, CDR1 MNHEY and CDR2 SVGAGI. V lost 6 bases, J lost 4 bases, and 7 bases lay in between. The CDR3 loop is CASRGPNQPQHF. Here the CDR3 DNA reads TGTGCCAGCAGGGGCCCTAATCAGCCCCAGCATTTT.

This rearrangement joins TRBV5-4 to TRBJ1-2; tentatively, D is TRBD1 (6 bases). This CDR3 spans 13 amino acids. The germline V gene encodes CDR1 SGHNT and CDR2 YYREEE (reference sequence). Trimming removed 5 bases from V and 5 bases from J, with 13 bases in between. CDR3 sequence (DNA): TGTGCCAGCAGGAAGTCTCAGGGGTATGGCTACACCTTC. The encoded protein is CASRKSQGYGYTF.

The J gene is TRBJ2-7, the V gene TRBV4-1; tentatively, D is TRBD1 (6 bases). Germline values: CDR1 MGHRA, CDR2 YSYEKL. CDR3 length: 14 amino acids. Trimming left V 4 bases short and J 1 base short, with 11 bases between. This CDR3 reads CASSRVGGSYEQYF. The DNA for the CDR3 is TGCGCCAGCAGCCGGGTAGGGGGATCCTACGAGCAGTACTTC.

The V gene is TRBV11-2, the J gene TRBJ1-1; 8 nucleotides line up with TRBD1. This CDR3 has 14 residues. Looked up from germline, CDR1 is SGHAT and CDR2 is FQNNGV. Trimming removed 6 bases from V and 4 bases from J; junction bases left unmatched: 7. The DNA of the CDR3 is TGTGCCAGCAGTTTAACAGGGGGACCCACTGAAGCTTTCTTT. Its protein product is CASSLTGGPTEAFF.

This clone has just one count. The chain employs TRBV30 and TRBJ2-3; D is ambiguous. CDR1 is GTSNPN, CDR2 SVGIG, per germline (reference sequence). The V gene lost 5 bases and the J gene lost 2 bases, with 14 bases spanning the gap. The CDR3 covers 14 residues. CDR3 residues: CAWSRIRSTDTQYF. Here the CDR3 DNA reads TGTGCCTGGTCCCGGATCCGTTCCACAGATACGCAGTATTTT.

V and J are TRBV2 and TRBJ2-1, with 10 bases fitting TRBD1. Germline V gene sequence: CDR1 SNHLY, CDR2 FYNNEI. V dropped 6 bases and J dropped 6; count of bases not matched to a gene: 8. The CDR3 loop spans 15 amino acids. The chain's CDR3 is CASRADRGGVNEQFF. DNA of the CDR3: TGTGCCAGCAGGGCGGACAGGGGGGGTGTCAATGAGCAGTTCTTC.

The CDR3 reads CASRGFGNTIYF. CDR3 bases: TGTGCCAGCAGGGGTTTCGGAAACACCATATATTTT. The chain employs TRBV28 and TRBJ1-3; unclear D gene. Germline V CDR1 and CDR2: MDHEN, SYDVKM. Deletions cut 6 bases from V and 4 bases from J, with 7 bases between. The CDR3 loop spans 12 amino acids.